These T cell receptor beta chains were read from a single sample in a study of blood T cells in healthy people across ages. TCRdb re-called the 5' RACE reads with MiXCR, one entry per CDR3 protein. Found here are under 950,000 distinct CDR3 sequences, about 24% of them singletons; the top ten hold roughly a fifth. Sequencing was carried out using blood. The receptors stem from a man between 65 and 85 years old in good health. Each CDR3 is given with its conserved first and last residue. Each record gives: V gene, J gene, D gene, clone size, CDR3 protein, CDR3 DNA. D genes are given only for firm matches. The size field is filled for only some rows; it gives once, few, many or a size class.

TRBV30	TRBJ1-4	NA	NA	CAWSAFIREKLFF	TGTGCCTGGAGTGCGTTTATCCGCGAAAAACTGTTTTTT
TRBV10-2	TRBJ2-7	NA	few	CASSKARDGYEQYF	TGCGCCAGCAGTAAGGCCCGGGACGGGTACGAGCAGTACTTC
TRBV12-3/TRBV12-4	TRBJ2-7	TRBD2	NA	CASSHSGGSSYEQYF	TGTGCCAGCAGCCATAGCGGGGGATCCTCCTACGAGCAGTACTTC
TRBV6-5	TRBJ1-2	TRBD1	NA	CASSPDRGVVYGYTF	TGTGCCAGCAGCCCCGACAGGGGGGTGGTCTATGGCTACACCTTC
TRBV18	TRBJ1-2	NA	NA	CASSPRRLGESYGYTF	TGTGCCAGCTCCCCTCGTCGTTTGGGGGAATCCTATGGCTACACCTTC
TRBV20-1	TRBJ2-1	NA	NA	CSVDGNEQFF	TGCAGCGTTGACGGCAATGAGCAGTTCTTC
TRBV20-1	TRBJ2-1	TRBD2	few	CSASPGTRIDEQFF	TGCAGTGCTAGCCCCGGGACTAGGATCGATGAGCAGTTCTTC
TRBV19	TRBJ1-1	TRBD1	NA	CASWPWQGATEAFF	TGTGCCAGTTGGCCCTGGCAGGGGGCCACTGAAGCTTTCTTT
TRBV7-9	TRBJ2-7	TRBD1	few	CASSLEARGYEQYF	TGTGCCAGCAGCTTAGAGGCCAGGGGGTACGAGCAGTACTTC
TRBV14	TRBJ2-7	NA	NA	CASSQVTGGNEQYF	TGTGCCAGCAGCCAAGTGACAGGTGGCAACGAGCAGTACTTC
TRBV11-2	TRBJ2-1	TRBD1	NA	CASSKGGRGRFNEQFF	TGTGCCAGCAGCAAAGGGGGCAGGGGGCGTTTTAATGAGCAGTTCTTC
TRBV9	TRBJ2-2	NA	NA	CASSEQGSIGELFF	TGTGCCAGCAGCGAACAGGGTTCCATCGGGGAGCTGTTTTTT
TRBV7-9	TRBJ2-3	NA	NA	CASSLVGTDNTDTQYF	TGTGCCAGCAGCTTAGTGGGGACGGACAACACAGATACGCAGTATTTT
TRBV6-1	TRBJ2-3	TRBD1	few	CASSDRDLGADTQYF	TGTGCCAGCTCCGACAGGGACCTCGGGGCAGATACGCAGTATTTT
TRBV6-4	TRBJ2-1	NA	NA	CASKWDEQFF	TGTGCCAGCAAGTGGGATGAGCAGTTCTTC
TRBV10-2	TRBJ1-6	NA	few	CASSDPPGAWGPLHF	TGCGCCAGCAGTGACCCTCCGGGGGCATGGGGACCCCTCCACTTT
TRBV12-3/TRBV12-4	TRBJ2-4	NA	NA	CASTLMQGNIQYF	TGTGCCAGCACTCTGATGCAGGGGAACATTCAGTACTTC
TRBV19	TRBJ2-1	NA	NA	CASSPSLGYNEQFF	TGTGCCAGTAGTCCCTCGTTAGGATACAATGAGCAGTTCTTC
TRBV7-9	TRBJ2-1	NA	few	CASSPRGADEQFF	TGTGCCAGCAGCCCTCGGGGGGCCGATGAGCAGTTCTTC
TRBV28	TRBJ2-4	NA	few	CASSSPGPQNIQYF	TGTGCCAGCTCCTCGCCGGGACCACAAAACATTCAGTACTTC
TRBV7-8	TRBJ2-1	TRBD2	few	CASSLWTSGVTYNEQFF	TGTGCCAGCAGCCTTTGGACTAGCGGGGTTACCTACAATGAGCAGTTCTTC
TRBV11-3	TRBJ2-3	NA	few	CASSLRGLYTDTQYF	TGTGCCAGCAGCTTACGGGGTCTATATACAGATACGCAGTATTTT
TRBV28	TRBJ2-5	NA	NA	CASSLWGGIQETQYF	TGTGCCAGCAGTTTATGGGGCGGGATCCAAGAGACCCAGTACTTC
TRBV20-1	TRBJ1-3	NA	few	CSAWSGGIGNTIYF	TGCAGTGCTTGGTCCGGGGGGATTGGAAACACCATATATTTT
TRBV3-1	TRBJ2-7	NA	few	CASSPGMNEYEQYF	TGTGCCAGCAGCCCGGGTATGAATGAGTACGAGCAGTACTTC
TRBV13	TRBJ2-7	TRBD2	many	CASSFGGAFYEQYF	TGTGCCAGCAGCTTCGGGGGGGCTTTCTACGAGCAGTACTTC
TRBV10-3	TRBJ1-4	TRBD1	NA	CAISEPGTADEKLVF	TGTGCCATCAGTGAGCCCGGGACAGCTGATGAAAAACTGGTTTTT
TRBV7-9	TRBJ2-1	TRBD2	NA	CASSLGTSGGEEFF	TGTGCCAGCAGCTTAGGGACTAGCGGAGGGGAGGAGTTCTTC
TRBV3-1	TRBJ2-5	NA	NA	CASSQEVAGEETQYF	TGTGCCAGCAGCCAAGAAGTGGCAGGGGAAGAGACCCAGTACTTC